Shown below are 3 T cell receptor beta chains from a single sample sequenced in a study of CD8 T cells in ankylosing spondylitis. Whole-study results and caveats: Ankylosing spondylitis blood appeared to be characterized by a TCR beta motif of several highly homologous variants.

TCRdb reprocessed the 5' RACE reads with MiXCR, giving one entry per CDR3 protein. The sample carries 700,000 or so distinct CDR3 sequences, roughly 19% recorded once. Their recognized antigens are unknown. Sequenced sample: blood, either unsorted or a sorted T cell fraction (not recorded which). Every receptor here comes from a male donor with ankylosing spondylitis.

The CDR3 region is CASSPRRDTGKLFF. The DNA of the CDR3 is TGTGCCAGCAGCCCCCGACGGGACACTGGAAAACTGTTTTTT. This chain connects TRBV12-3 or TRBV12-4 to TRBJ1-4, with D tentatively TRBD1 (6 bases). The CDR3 extends over 14 amino acids. V lost 6 bases, J lost 10 bases, and 18 bases lay in between.

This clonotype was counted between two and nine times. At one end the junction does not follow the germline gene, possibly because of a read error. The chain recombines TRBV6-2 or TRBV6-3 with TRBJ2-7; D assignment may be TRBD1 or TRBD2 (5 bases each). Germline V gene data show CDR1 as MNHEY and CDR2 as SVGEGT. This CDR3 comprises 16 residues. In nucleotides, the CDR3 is TGTGTCAGCACCGATATCTCCGGGGACGACTCCTACGAGCAGTACTTC. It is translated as CVSTDISGDDSYEQYF.

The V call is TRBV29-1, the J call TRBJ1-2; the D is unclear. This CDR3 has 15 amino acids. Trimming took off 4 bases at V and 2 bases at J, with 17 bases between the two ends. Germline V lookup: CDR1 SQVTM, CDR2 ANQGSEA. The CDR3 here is CSVGPARTENYGYTF. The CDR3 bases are TGCAGCGTTGGCCCCGCTAGGACGGAGAACTATGGCTACACCTTC.